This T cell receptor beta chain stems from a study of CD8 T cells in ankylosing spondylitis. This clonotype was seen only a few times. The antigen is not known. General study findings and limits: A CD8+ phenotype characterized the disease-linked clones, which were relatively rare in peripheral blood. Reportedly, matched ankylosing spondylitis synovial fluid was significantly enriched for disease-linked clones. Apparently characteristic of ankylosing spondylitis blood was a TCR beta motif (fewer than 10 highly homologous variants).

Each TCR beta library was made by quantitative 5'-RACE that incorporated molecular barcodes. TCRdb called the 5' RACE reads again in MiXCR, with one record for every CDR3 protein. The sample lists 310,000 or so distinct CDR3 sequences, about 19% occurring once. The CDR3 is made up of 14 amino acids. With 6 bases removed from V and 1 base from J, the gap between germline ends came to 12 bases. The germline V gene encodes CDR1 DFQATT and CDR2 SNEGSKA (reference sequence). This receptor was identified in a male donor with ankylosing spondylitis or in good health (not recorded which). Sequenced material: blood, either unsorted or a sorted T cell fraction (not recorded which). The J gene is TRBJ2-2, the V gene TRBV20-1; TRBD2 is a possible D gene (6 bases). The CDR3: CSALLAVNTGELFF. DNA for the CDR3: TGCAGTGCCTTACTAGCTGTGAACACCGGGGAGCTGTTTTTT.